This T cell receptor (beta chain) was observed in a study of read filtering for tumor transcriptome and immune sequencing. Trimming removed 5 bases at V and 1 base at J, with 9 bases between. The CDR3 loop spans 14 amino acids. Per germline, CDR1 SNHLY and CDR2 FYNNEI. Molecular barcoded adaptors covering alpha/delta and beta/gamma chains were used on approximately 400 ng RNA. TCRdb re-derived calls from the reads in MiXCR, one entry per CDR3 protein. Here the sample spans about 23,000 distinct CDR3 sequences, roughly an eighth being singletons. There are many counts of this clonotype. The chain recombines TRBV2 with TRBJ1-5; D perhaps matches TRBD1 (5 bases). The sequence was collected from a donor over 35 with multiple myeloma. The source material was a population of CD138-negative cells sorted from bone marrow. The CDR3 DNA reads as TGTGCCAGCAGTAGGGACCTAAGCAATCAGCCCCAGCATTTT. Translation gives CASSRDLSNQPQHF.